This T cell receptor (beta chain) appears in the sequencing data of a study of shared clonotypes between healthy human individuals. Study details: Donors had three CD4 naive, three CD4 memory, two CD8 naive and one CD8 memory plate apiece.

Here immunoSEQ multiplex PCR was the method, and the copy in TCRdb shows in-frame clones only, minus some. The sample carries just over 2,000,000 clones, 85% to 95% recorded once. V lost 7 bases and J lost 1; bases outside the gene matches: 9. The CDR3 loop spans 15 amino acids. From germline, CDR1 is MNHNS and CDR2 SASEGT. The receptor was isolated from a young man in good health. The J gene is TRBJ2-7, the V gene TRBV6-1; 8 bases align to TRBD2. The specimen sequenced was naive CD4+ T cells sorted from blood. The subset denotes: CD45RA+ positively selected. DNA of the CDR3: TGTGCCAGCACAGTCGCGGGACTAGAGTCCTACGAGCAGTACTTC. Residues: CASTVAGLESYEQYF.